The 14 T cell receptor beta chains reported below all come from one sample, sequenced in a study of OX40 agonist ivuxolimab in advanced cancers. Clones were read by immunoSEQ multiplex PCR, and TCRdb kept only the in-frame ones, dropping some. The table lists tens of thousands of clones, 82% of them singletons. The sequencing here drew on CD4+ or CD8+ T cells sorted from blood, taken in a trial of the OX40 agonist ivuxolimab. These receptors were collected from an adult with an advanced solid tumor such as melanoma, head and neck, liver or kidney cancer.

In DNA form, the CDR3 reads TGTGCCAGAGGCCAGACCCAGTACTTC. Encoded protein: CARGQTQYF. The chain combines TRBV14 with TRBJ2-5; the D is unclear. The V and J ends lost 9 bases and 6 bases respectively, with 5 bases between them. The CDR3 is 9 residues long. CDR1 SGHDN and CDR2 FVKESK come from the germline V gene. Variable domain in full (rest from reference TRBV14 and TRBJ2-5): EAGVTQFPSHSVIEKGQTVTLRCDPISGHDNLYWYRRVMGKEIKFLLHFVKESKQDESGMPNNRFLAERTGGTYSTLKVQPAELEDSGVYFCARGQTQYFGPGTRLLVL.

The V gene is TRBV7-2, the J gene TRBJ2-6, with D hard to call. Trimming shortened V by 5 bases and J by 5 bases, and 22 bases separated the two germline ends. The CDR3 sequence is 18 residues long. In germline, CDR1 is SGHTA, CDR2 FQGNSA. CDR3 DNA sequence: TGTGCCAGCAGCCAACGTACCAGACGACAAAGTCGGGCCAACGTCCTGACTTTC. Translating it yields CASSQRTRRQSRANVLTF.

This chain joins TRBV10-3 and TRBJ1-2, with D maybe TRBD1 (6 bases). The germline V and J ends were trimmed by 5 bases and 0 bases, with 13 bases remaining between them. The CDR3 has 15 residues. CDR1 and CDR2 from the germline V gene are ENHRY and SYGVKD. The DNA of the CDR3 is TGTGCCATCAGTTATGACAGGAGAGCTAACTATGGCTACACCTTC. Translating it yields CAISYDRRANYGYTF.

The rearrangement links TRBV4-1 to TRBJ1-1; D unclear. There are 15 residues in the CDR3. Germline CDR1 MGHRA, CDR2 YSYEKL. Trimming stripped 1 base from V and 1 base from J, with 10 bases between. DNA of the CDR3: TGCGCCAGCAGCCAAGTGATGATGGGGAACACTGAAGCTTTCTTT. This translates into CASSQVMMGNTEAFF.

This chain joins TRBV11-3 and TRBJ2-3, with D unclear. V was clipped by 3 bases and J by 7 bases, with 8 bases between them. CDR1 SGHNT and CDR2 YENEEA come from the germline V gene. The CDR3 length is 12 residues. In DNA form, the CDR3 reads TGTGCCAGCAGCTTGGCTGGGCATACGCAGTATTTT. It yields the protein CASSLAGHTQYF.

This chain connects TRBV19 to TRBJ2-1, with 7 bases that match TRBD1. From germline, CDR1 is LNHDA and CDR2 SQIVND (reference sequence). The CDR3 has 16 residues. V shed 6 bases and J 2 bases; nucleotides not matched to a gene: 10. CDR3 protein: CASSLDRDGAYNEQFF. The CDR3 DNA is TGTGCCAGTAGCCTTGACAGGGACGGGGCCTACAATGAGCAGTTCTTC.

This CDR3 reads CASSLPPSPLHF. As DNA, the CDR3 is TGTGCCAGCAGCCTTCCCCCTTCACCCCTCCACTTT. The chain employs TRBV7-9 and TRBJ1-6; no definite D call. V shed 5 bases and J shed 9 bases, with 8 bases lying between them. The CDR3 consists of 12 residues. CDR1 is SEHNR and CDR2 is FQNEAQ in the germline V gene (reference sequence).

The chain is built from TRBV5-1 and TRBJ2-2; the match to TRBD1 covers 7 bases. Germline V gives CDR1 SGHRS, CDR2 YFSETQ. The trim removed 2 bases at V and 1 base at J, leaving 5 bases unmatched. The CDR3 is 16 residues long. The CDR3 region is CASSLTTGRNTGELFF. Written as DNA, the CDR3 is TGCGCCAGCAGCTTAACGACAGGGAGGAACACCGGGGAGCTGTTTTTT.

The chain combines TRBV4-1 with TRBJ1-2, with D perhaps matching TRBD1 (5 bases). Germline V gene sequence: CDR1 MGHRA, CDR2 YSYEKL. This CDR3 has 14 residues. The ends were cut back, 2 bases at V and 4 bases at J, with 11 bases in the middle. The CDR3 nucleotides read TGCGCCAGCAGCCAACCCGACAGCGTCTATGGCTACACCTTC. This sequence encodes CASSQPDSVYGYTF.

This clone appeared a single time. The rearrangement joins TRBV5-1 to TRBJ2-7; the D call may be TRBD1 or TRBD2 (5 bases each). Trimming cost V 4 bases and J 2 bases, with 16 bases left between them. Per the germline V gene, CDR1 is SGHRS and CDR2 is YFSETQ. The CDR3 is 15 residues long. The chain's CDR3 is CASSQGEIETYEQYF. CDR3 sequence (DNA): TGCGCCAGCAGCCAGGGAGAAATTGAAACCTACGAGCAGTACTTC. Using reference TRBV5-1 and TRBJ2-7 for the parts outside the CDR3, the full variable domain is KAGVTQTPRYLIKTRGQQVTLSCSPISGHRSVSWYQQTPGQGLQFLFEYFSETQRNKGNFPGRFSGRQFSNSRSEMNVSTLELGDSALYLCASSQGEIETYEQYFGPGTRLTVT.

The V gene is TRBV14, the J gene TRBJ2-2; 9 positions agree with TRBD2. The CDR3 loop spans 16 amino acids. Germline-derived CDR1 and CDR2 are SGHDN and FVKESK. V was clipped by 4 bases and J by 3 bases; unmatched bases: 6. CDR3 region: CASSLLSGGYTGELFF. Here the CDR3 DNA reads TGTGCCAGCAGCCTTCTTAGCGGGGGTTACACCGGGGAGCTGTTTTTT.

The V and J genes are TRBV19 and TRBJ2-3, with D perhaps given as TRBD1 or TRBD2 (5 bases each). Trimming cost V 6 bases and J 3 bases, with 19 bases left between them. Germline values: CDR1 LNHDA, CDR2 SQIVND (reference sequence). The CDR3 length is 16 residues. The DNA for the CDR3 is TGTGCCAGTAGCCCCCAAAGGGGTCCGGGGACAGATACGCAGTATTTT. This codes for CASSPQRGPGTDTQYF.

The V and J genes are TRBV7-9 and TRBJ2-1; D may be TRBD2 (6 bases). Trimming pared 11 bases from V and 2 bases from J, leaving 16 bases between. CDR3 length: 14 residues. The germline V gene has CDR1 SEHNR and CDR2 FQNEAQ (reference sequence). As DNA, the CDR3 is TGTGCCTCAACCCGGGGGAGGACCTACAATGAGCAGTTCTTC. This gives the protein CASTRGRTYNEQFF.

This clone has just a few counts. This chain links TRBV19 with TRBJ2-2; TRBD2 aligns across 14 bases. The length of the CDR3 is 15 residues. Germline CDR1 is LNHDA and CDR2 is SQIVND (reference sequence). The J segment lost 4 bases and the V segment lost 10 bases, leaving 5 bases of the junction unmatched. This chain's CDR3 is CATKGTSGGTGELFF. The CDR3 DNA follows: TGTGCCACCAAAGGGACTAGCGGGGGCACCGGGGAGCTGTTTTTT.